The 27 T cell receptor beta chains presented below share a single source sample, sequenced in a study of T cell responses to AZD1222 COVID-19 vaccine. Sequencing was performed with immunoSEQ multiplex PCR; in TCRdb, only in-frame clones are kept and a portion is missing. The sample includes about 130,000 clones, about nine tenths of them seen just once. The sequences come from peripheral blood, collected on day 0 of AZD1222 vaccination. These receptors were taken from an adult in good health.

The chain joins TRBV27 to TRBJ2-7; possible D gene TRBD2, 6 bases. From germline, CDR1 is MNHEY and CDR2 SMNVEV (reference sequence). V lost 5 bases, J lost 2 bases, and 10 bases lay in between. The CDR3 is 13 residues long. CDR3 protein: CASSPRLAYEQYF. Here the CDR3 DNA reads TGTGCCAGCAGTCCTCGACTAGCCTACGAGCAGTACTTC.

In regard to this clone: One end of the junction varies from germline; a read error may be responsible. This rearrangement joins TRBV7-7 to TRBJ2-5, with TRBD1 matching over 8 bases. CDR1 and CDR2 (germline): SSHAT, FNYEAQ (reference sequence). This CDR3 is built from 14 residues. The CDR3 DNA reads as TGTGCTAGCAGCTCCCCCGGGACAGGAGAGACCCAGTACTTC. It yields the protein CASSSPGTGETQYF.

The V and J genes are TRBV6-1 and TRBJ1-5, with TRBD1 as a possible D gene (5 bases). The V end was cut by 1 base, the J end by 0 bases, with 16 bases between. Germline values: CDR1 MNHNS, CDR2 SASEGT. The CDR3 has 18 residues. CDR3: CASSEVQGAGSSNQPQHF. In DNA form, the CDR3 reads TGTGCCAGCAGTGAAGTCCAAGGGGCAGGCTCTAGCAATCAGCCCCAGCATTTT.

On this clone: Other DNA sequences from this sample encode an identical CDR3 as well. The rearrangement joins TRBV5-4 to TRBJ1-5; D is possibly TRBD1 (6 bases). Germline V CDR1 and CDR2: SGHNT, YYREEE (reference sequence). V lost 5 bases and J lost 7, with 16 bases in between. The CDR3 runs to 14 residues. DNA of the CDR3: TGTGCCAGCAGTCTCGGAGGTGGGGGCCAGCCCCAGCATTTT. Translating gives CASSLGGGGQPQHF.

In this sample, this clone turned up once. The V and J genes are TRBV20-1 and TRBJ2-1; D uncertain. V was clipped by 3 bases and J by 7 bases, with 4 bases between them. Germline CDR1 DFQATT, CDR2 SNEGSKA (reference sequence). The length of the CDR3 is 10 residues. CDR3 bases: TGCAGTGCTAGGGCGAATGAGCAGTTCTTC. This encodes CSARANEQFF.

This clone was found once. J is TRBJ1-4 and V is TRBV19; D is unresolved. V lost 2 bases to trimming and J lost 3 bases, with 4 bases between them. The CDR3 runs to 13 residues. Germline CDR1 is LNHDA and CDR2 is SQIVND (reference sequence). DNA for the CDR3: TGTGCCAGTAGTATATTGCCTAATGAAAAACTGTTTTTT. As protein: CASSILPNEKLFF.

CDR3 residues: CASSPSWGGQHNSPLHF. The DNA of the CDR3 is TGCGCCAGCAGCCCCTCTTGGGGGGGGCAGCATAATTCACCCCTCCACTTT. The V call is TRBV4-3, the J call TRBJ1-6; tentatively, D is TRBD1 (6 bases). V was cut by 4 bases and J by 5 bases, with 18 bases left in between. CDR3 size: 17 residues. CDR1 is LGHNA, CDR2 YSLEER, per germline.

The sample holds one count of this clone. This chain connects TRBV29-1 to TRBJ2-1; the D gene could be TRBD1 or TRBD2 (5 bases each). V shed 0 bases and J shed 12 bases, with 18 bases lying between them. There are 14 residues in the CDR3. Germline CDR1 SQVTM, CDR2 ANQGSEA. The CDR3 loop is CSVEEGDGSRGQFF. The CDR3 DNA is TGCAGCGTTGAAGAAGGGGACGGCTCGAGGGGGCAGTTCTTC.

The CDR3 DNA is TGTGCCAGCAGCCTTACTAGGGAGGGCACTGAAGCTTTCTTT. Protein: CASSLTREGTEAFF. The chain uses TRBV7-3 and TRBJ1-1; D unresolved. Trimming pared 5 bases from V and 4 bases from J, leaving 14 bases between. The CDR3 covers 14 residues. CDR1 is SGHTA and CDR2 is FQGTGA in the germline V gene.

V gene TRBV5-1 combines with J gene TRBJ2-2; D remains ambiguous. V lost 1 base and J 0 bases, leaving 10 bases between the germline ends. CDR1 and CDR2 from the germline V gene are SGHRS and YFSETQ. This CDR3 has 16 amino acids. This CDR3 reads CASSLNGPANTGELFF. CDR3 in DNA: TGCGCCAGCAGCTTGAACGGACCAGCGAACACCGGGGAGCTGTTTTTT.

The CDR3 reads CASSLGTLTGQGRNEQFF. Written as DNA, the CDR3 is TGTGCCAGCAGCTTAGGGACCCTTACTGGACAGGGACGCAATGAGCAGTTCTTC. The chain couples TRBV7-9 to TRBJ2-1; 8 positions match TRBD1. Trimming removed 1 base from V and 6 bases from J; junction bases left unmatched: 14. The CDR3 is 18 residues long. Germline V lookup: CDR1 SEHNR, CDR2 FQNEAQ (reference sequence).

The chain has TRBV7-3 and TRBJ2-3, with D unresolved. The CDR3 contains 13 residues. V was pared by 4 bases and J by 1 base, with 6 bases between. CDR1 SGHTA and CDR2 FQGTGA come from the germline V gene. The CDR3 is CASSSSRTDTQYF. In nucleotides, the CDR3 is TGTGCCAGCAGCTCGTCGCGCACAGATACGCAGTATTTT.

This clone has just one count. The chain joins TRBV15 to TRBJ2-4; no clear D gene. Germline values: CDR1 LNHNV, CDR2 YYDKDF (reference sequence). CDR3 length: 15 residues. The ends were cut back, 0 bases at V and 0 bases at J, with 6 bases in the middle. Here the CDR3 reads CATSREGLAKNIQYF. As DNA, the CDR3 is TGTGCCACCAGCAGAGAGGGGTTAGCCAAAAACATTCAGTACTTC.

The V gene is TRBV29-1, the J gene TRBJ2-3; D assignment may be TRBD1 or TRBD2 (6 bases each). The CDR3 totals 12 residues. The germline gives CDR1 SQVTM, CDR2 ANQGSEA. Trimming left V 7 bases short and J 5 bases short, with 13 bases between. DNA of the CDR3: TGCAGCGCCCACCGGGGGCTAGATACGCAGTATTTT. Residues: CSAHRGLDTQYF.

Ten or more counts support this clone. The chain carries TRBV28 and TRBJ2-7; weak D call: TRBD2 (7 bases). V was clipped by 6 bases and J by 3 bases, with 18 bases between them. The CDR3 runs 15 residues. Germline values: CDR1 MDHEN, CDR2 SYDVKM. Here the CDR3 reads CASRFGRGTFYEQYF. CDR3 DNA sequence: TGTGCCAGCAGGTTTGGGAGGGGGACTTTCTACGAGCAGTACTTC.

The CDR3 coding sequence is TGTGCCAGTAGGCGGACAACCCCCAATGAGCAGTTCTTC. Protein product: CASRRTTPNEQFF. The chain recombines TRBV19 with TRBJ2-1, with D maybe TRBD1 (5 bases). V dropped 6 bases and J dropped 6 bases, with 12 bases sitting between them. The germline gives CDR1 LNHDA, CDR2 SQIVND (reference sequence). The CDR3 consists of 13 residues.

V usage is TRBV28 and J usage is TRBJ1-1; maybe TRBD1 (5 bases). The V end was cut by 6 bases, the J end by 5 bases, with 13 bases between. The germline CDR1 and CDR2 sequences are MDHEN and SYDVKM. The CDR3 runs to 13 residues. The CDR3 DNA follows: TGTGCCAGCAGGGGGCTGGTGGTAACTGAAGCTTTCTTT. This encodes CASRGLVVTEAFF.

The J gene is TRBJ1-2, the V gene TRBV30, with D perhaps matching TRBD1 (6 bases). Germline lookup yields CDR1 GTSNPN and CDR2 SVGIG (reference sequence). The length of the CDR3 is 15 residues. V dropped 2 bases and J dropped 4 bases, with 17 bases sitting between them. The CDR3 DNA sequence: TGTGCCTGGAGTAACACTATTAGGGGGGCCTATGGCTACACCTTC. It yields the protein CAWSNTIRGAYGYTF.

The V and J genes are TRBV12-3 or TRBV12-4 and TRBJ1-2; D unclear. The V end lost 2 bases, the J end lost 7 bases, and 11 bases lay between the germline ends. CDR3 length: 13 residues. The CDR3 DNA reads as TGTGCCAGCAGTTTAAGGCAGTATAGTGGCTACACCTTC. Its protein product is CASSLRQYSGYTF.

The chain uses TRBV6-5 and TRBJ1-1; D gene ambiguous. Germline assignment: CDR1 MNHEY and CDR2 SVGAGI. V was pared by 2 bases and J by 5 bases, with 6 bases between. This CDR3 has 12 residues. DNA for the CDR3: TGTGCCAGCAGTTACGAGGGAACTGAAGCTTTCTTT. This codes for CASSYEGTEAFF.

The rearrangement joins TRBV15 to TRBJ2-7; no clear D. The CDR3 contains 15 residues. In germline, CDR1 is LNHNV, CDR2 YYDKDF (reference sequence). V gave up 0 bases and J gave up 9 bases, with 18 bases separating them. The CDR3 coding sequence is TGTGCCACCAGCAGAGAAATTCTGGGCGAGAATCGGCAGTACTTC. Its translation is CATSREILGENRQYF.

The rearrangement links TRBV19 to TRBJ1-3; D is unresolved. This CDR3 spans 17 amino acids. V was pared by 1 base and J by 0 bases, with 13 bases between. Germline CDR1 is LNHDA and CDR2 is SQIVND (reference sequence). The CDR3 DNA reads as TGTGCCAGTAGTATAGCGCGTCTCTCCAGCTCTGGAAACACCATATATTTT. It yields the protein CASSIARLSSSGNTIYF.

In the case of this clone: Germline and junction disagree at one end, which may indicate a read error. The V call is TRBV6-2 or TRBV6-3, the J call TRBJ1-1; the D is unclear. This CDR3 is 13 amino acids long. The germline V gene has CDR1 MNHEY and CDR2 SVGEGT. This chain's CDR3 is CAGSYRQSTEAFF. As DNA, the CDR3 is TGTGCCGGCAGTTACCGGCAGAGCACTGAAGCTTTCTTT.

The V gene is TRBV7-9, the J gene TRBJ1-6; no clear D gene. V was cut by 5 bases and J by 7 bases, with 9 bases left in between. Germline CDR1 SEHNR, CDR2 FQNEAQ (reference sequence). The CDR3 is 13 amino acids. The DNA for the CDR3 is TGTGCCAGCAGCGCAGATATCAATTCACCCCTCCACTTT. Its protein is CASSADINSPLHF.

This chain uses TRBV9 with TRBJ1-2; the D gene is possibly TRBD1 (6 bases). The CDR3 length is 16 residues. V dropped 3 bases and J dropped 7 bases, with 22 bases sitting between them. The germline gives CDR1 SGDLS, CDR2 YYNGEE. The CDR3 loop is CASSAQRLGGAGGYTF. The CDR3 nucleotides read TGTGCCAGCAGCGCCCAACGGCTGGGGGGCGCGGGTGGCTACACCTTC.

This sequence joins TRBV28 and TRBJ1-3, with D perhaps TRBD1 (6 bases). The V gene lost 2 bases and the J gene lost 0 bases, with 17 bases spanning the gap. The CDR3 covers 18 residues. The V gene's germline CDR1 is MDHEN and CDR2 SYDVKM. This CDR3 is CASSLPRGGSRSGNTIYF. In DNA form, the CDR3 reads TGTGCCAGCAGTTTACCCCGAGGGGGGTCTCGCTCTGGAAACACCATATATTTT.

With respect to this clone: Other DNA sequences in this sample translate to the same CDR3. The chain uses TRBV5-1 and TRBJ2-7; TRBD1 is a possible D gene (6 bases). Germline CDR1 is SGHRS and CDR2 is YFSETQ. Trimming pared 0 bases from V and 0 bases from J, leaving 10 bases between. This CDR3 spans 15 amino acids. The CDR3: CASSLGQGFSYEQYF. In DNA, the CDR3 is TGCGCCAGCAGCTTGGGGCAGGGGTTCTCCTACGAGCAGTACTTC.